The rows below give T cell receptor beta chains drawn from one sample of a study of technical replicates of blood from several donors. The table came from immunoSEQ multiplex PCR; TCRdb's copy has only in-frame clones and leaves some out. Of around 63,000 clones listed, 92% are singletons. Sequencing input: PBMCs. All receptors come from a human donor in good health. Some clones in this sample may be carry-over from other donors' samples. Each CDR3 is given with its conserved first and last residue. D genes are given only for firm matches. Some rows have no size entry. The others give once, few or many, or a class for an expanded clone.

J gene: TRBJ1-2
V gene: TRBV10-3
clone size: -
D gene: -
CDR3 length: 12
CDR3 protein: CAISEGAYGYTF
CDR3 DNA: TGTGCCATCAGTGAGGGGGCCTATGGCTACACCTTC

J gene: TRBJ2-3
V gene: TRBV6-4
clone size: -
D gene: TRBD2
CDR3 length: 15
CDR3 protein: CASSDTSGGADTQYF
CDR3 DNA: TGTGCTAGCAGTGACACTAGCGGGGGGGCAGATACGCAGTATTTT

J gene: TRBJ1-1
V gene: TRBV4-3
clone size: -
D gene: -
CDR3 length: 15
CDR3 protein: CASSRSTESSTEAFF
CDR3 DNA: TGCGCCAGCAGCCGTAGTACAGAAAGCAGCACTGAAGCTTTCTTT

J gene: TRBJ2-1
V gene: TRBV7-6
clone size: -
D gene: -
CDR3 length: 16
CDR3 protein: CASSLRTGSSYNEQFF
CDR3 DNA: TGTGCCAGCAGCTTACGGACTGGGAGCTCCTACAATGAGCAGTTCTTC

J gene: TRBJ2-7
V gene: TRBV4-3
clone size: -
D gene: TRBD2
CDR3 length: 16
CDR3 protein: CASSHLLAGRSYEQYF
CDR3 DNA: TGCGCCAGCAGCCACCTCTTAGCGGGCCGCTCCTACGAGCAGTACTTC

J gene: TRBJ1-1
V gene: TRBV7-2
clone size: -
D gene: -
CDR3 length: 15
CDR3 protein: CASSLQYSQNTEAFF
CDR3 DNA: TGTGCCAGCAGCCTACAGTACAGCCAGAACACTGAAGCTTTCTTT

J gene: TRBJ2-1
V gene: TRBV5-4
clone size: -
D gene: TRBD2
CDR3 length: 14
CDR3 protein: CASRLAGGYNEQFF
CDR3 DNA: TGTGCCAGCAGACTAGCGGGAGGGTACAATGAGCAGTTCTTC

J gene: TRBJ2-7
V gene: TRBV4-3
clone size: -
D gene: TRBD1
CDR3 length: 14
CDR3 protein: CASSQRRGPYEQYF
CDR3 DNA: TGCGCCAGCAGCCAACGCAGGGGGCCCTACGAGCAGTACTTC

J gene: TRBJ2-7
V gene: TRBV7-2
clone size: -
D gene: -
CDR3 length: 16
CDR3 protein: CASSLVTGGSSYEQYF
CDR3 DNA: TGTGCCAGCAGCTTAGTTACGGGGGGCTCCTCCTACGAGCAGTACTTC

J gene: TRBJ2-7
V gene: TRBV15
clone size: -
D gene: TRBD2
CDR3 length: 14
CDR3 protein: CATSHGGAQDEQYF
CDR3 DNA: TGTGCCACCTCCCACGGGGGGGCGCAGGACGAGCAGTACTTC

J gene: TRBJ1-6
V gene: TRBV27
clone size: -
D gene: -
CDR3 length: 17
CDR3 protein: CASTTIEARVMNSPLHF
CDR3 DNA: TGTGCCAGCACCACTATCGAAGCCAGGGTAATGAATTCACCCCTCCACTTT

J gene: TRBJ2-3
V gene: TRBV7-3
clone size: -
D gene: -
CDR3 length: 14
CDR3 protein: CASSAGPRTDTQYF
CDR3 DNA: TGTGCCAGCAGCGCAGGGCCCCGCACAGATACGCAGTATTTT

J gene: TRBJ2-1
V gene: TRBV19
clone size: once
D gene: -
CDR3 length: 13
CDR3 protein: CATRPSGGNEQFF
CDR3 DNA: TGTGCCACCCGCCCCTCGGGTGGGAATGAGCAGTTCTTC

J gene: TRBJ1-5
V gene: TRBV12-5
clone size: -
D gene: -
CDR3 length: 15
CDR3 protein: CASGLAGGSNQPQHF
CDR3 DNA: TGTGCTAGTGGTTTGGCGGGGGGAAGCAATCAGCCCCAGCATTTT

J gene: TRBJ2-7
V gene: TRBV28
clone size: -
D gene: TRBD2
CDR3 length: 16
CDR3 protein: CASSSPGEGKLDEQYF
CDR3 DNA: TGTGCCAGCAGTTCCCCCGGGGAGGGGAAGTTGGACGAGCAGTACTTC

J gene: TRBJ2-3
V gene: TRBV9
clone size: -
D gene: TRBD1
CDR3 length: 14
CDR3 protein: CASSPRGLSDTQYF
CDR3 DNA: TGTGCCAGCAGCCCCAGGGGGCTTTCAGATACGCAGTATTTT

J gene: TRBJ1-4
V gene: TRBV19
clone size: -
D gene: TRBD1
CDR3 length: 15
CDR3 protein: CASSLRTGRSEKLFF
CDR3 DNA: TGTGCCAGTAGTCTCCGGACAGGGAGAAGTGAAAAACTGTTTTTT

J gene: TRBJ2-5
V gene: TRBV5-1
clone size: -
D gene: TRBD2
CDR3 length: 15
CDR3 protein: CASTLGGGPRETQYF
CDR3 DNA: TGCGCCAGCACTCTCGGGGGGGGCCCCCGAGAGACCCAGTACTTC

J gene: TRBJ2-3
V gene: TRBV27
clone size: -
D gene: -
CDR3 length: 13
CDR3 protein: CASSRRVGDTQYF
CDR3 DNA: TGTGCCAGCAGTCGCAGGGTAGGGGATACGCAGTATTTT

J gene: TRBJ1-1
V gene: TRBV5-1
clone size: -
D gene: -
CDR3 length: 15
CDR3 protein: CASSPRTSLGTEAFF
CDR3 DNA: TGCGCCAGCAGCCCCCGGACATCCCTGGGCACTGAAGCTTTCTTT

J gene: TRBJ2-1
V gene: TRBV2
clone size: -
D gene: TRBD2
CDR3 length: 15
CDR3 protein: CASRSTSGSSNEQFF
CDR3 DNA: TGTGCCAGCAGAAGCACTAGCGGGAGTAGCAATGAGCAGTTCTTC

J gene: TRBJ2-7
V gene: TRBV4-2
clone size: -
D gene: -
CDR3 length: 16
CDR3 protein: CASSQDPPDSAYEQYF
CDR3 DNA: TGTGCCAGCAGCCAAGATCCCCCGGACTCCGCCTACGAGCAGTACTTC

J gene: TRBJ1-5
V gene: TRBV9
clone size: -
D gene: TRBD1
CDR3 length: 14
CDR3 protein: CASGAGGASQPQHF
CDR3 DNA: TGTGCCTCCGGGGCAGGGGGCGCCTCTCAGCCCCAGCATTTT

J gene: TRBJ2-7
V gene: TRBV9
clone size: -
D gene: -
CDR3 length: 15
CDR3 protein: CASSVAGGPSYEQYF
CDR3 DNA: TGTGCCAGCAGCGTAGCCGGCGGGCCGTCCTACGAGCAGTACTTC

J gene: TRBJ1-1
V gene: TRBV30
clone size: -
D gene: TRBD1
CDR3 length: 12
CDR3 protein: CAWATGGTEAFF
CDR3 DNA: TGTGCCTGGGCCACAGGGGGCACTGAAGCTTTCTTT

J gene: TRBJ1-5
V gene: TRBV5-8
clone size: -
D gene: TRBD1
CDR3 length: 15
CDR3 protein: CASSGGQGSNQPQHF
CDR3 DNA: TGTGCCAGCAGCGGCGGACAGGGCAGCAATCAGCCCCAGCATTTT

J gene: TRBJ2-7
V gene: TRBV25-1
clone size: -
D gene: -
CDR3 length: 13
CDR3 protein: CASSEQTTGEQYF
CDR3 DNA: TGTGCCAGCAGTGAGCAGACGACGGGGGAGCAGTACTTC

J gene: TRBJ1-4
V gene: TRBV13
clone size: -
D gene: TRBD1
CDR3 length: 15
CDR3 protein: CASSLERGRGEKLFF
CDR3 DNA: TGTGCCAGCAGCTTAGAGAGGGGGCGCGGGGAAAAACTGTTTTTT

J gene: TRBJ1-2
V gene: TRBV30
clone size: -
D gene: -
CDR3 length: 13
CDR3 protein: CAWSQQGRGGYTF
CDR3 DNA: TGTGCCTGGAGTCAACAGGGTCGCGGTGGCTACACCTTC

J gene: TRBJ2-2
V gene: TRBV11-2
clone size: -
D gene: -
CDR3 length: 16
CDR3 protein: CASSPFFGEITGELFF
CDR3 DNA: TGTGCCAGCAGCCCCTTTTTCGGGGAAATCACCGGGGAGCTGTTTTTT

J gene: TRBJ2-4
V gene: TRBV7-5
clone size: -
D gene: -
CDR3 length: 19
CDR3 protein: CARSCSWREANLAKNIQYF
CDR3 DNA: TGTGCCAGAAGCTGTAGCTGGCGGGAGGCCAATCTAGCCAAAAACATTCAGTACTTC

J gene: TRBJ1-2
V gene: TRBV4-3
clone size: -
D gene: -
CDR3 length: 16
CDR3 protein: CASSQDLLGAPRGYTF
CDR3 DNA: TGCGCCAGCAGCCAAGATCTTTTGGGAGCACCCAGGGGCTACACCTTC

J gene: TRBJ2-3
V gene: TRBV7-2
clone size: -
D gene: TRBD2
CDR3 length: 19
CDR3 protein: CASSLKFTSGGLRADTQYF
CDR3 DNA: TGTGCCAGCAGCTTAAAGTTCACTAGCGGGGGGCTGAGAGCGGATACGCAGTATTTT

J gene: TRBJ1-1
V gene: TRBV2
clone size: -
D gene: -
CDR3 length: 14
CDR3 protein: CASRTQGLNTEAFF
CDR3 DNA: TGTGCCAGCAGGACCCAGGGTCTGAACACTGAAGCTTTCTTT

J gene: TRBJ2-5
V gene: TRBV4-2
clone size: -
D gene: TRBD2
CDR3 length: 17
CDR3 protein: CASSSSGTSGGGETQYF
CDR3 DNA: TGTGCCAGCAGTTCAAGCGGGACTAGCGGGGGGGGAGAGACCCAGTACTTC

J gene: TRBJ1-1
V gene: TRBV18
clone size: -
D gene: -
CDR3 length: 14
CDR3 protein: CASSSTDSGAEAFF
CDR3 DNA: TGTGCCAGCTCATCGACCGATTCGGGGGCTGAAGCTTTCTTT

J gene: TRBJ2-7
V gene: TRBV5-4
clone size: -
D gene: -
CDR3 length: 15
CDR3 protein: CASSLDRRATYEQYF
CDR3 DNA: TGTGCCAGCAGCTTGGATCGCAGGGCAACCTACGAGCAGTACTTC

J gene: TRBJ1-2
V gene: TRBV7-9
clone size: -
D gene: -
CDR3 length: 11
CDR3 protein: CASSFTGGYTF
CDR3 DNA: TGTGCCAGCAGTTTCACGGGTGGCTACACCTTC

J gene: TRBJ1-2
V gene: TRBV13
clone size: once
D gene: TRBD1
CDR3 length: 14
CDR3 protein: CASSLLNRGYGYTF
CDR3 DNA: TGTGCCAGCAGCTTATTAAACAGGGGCTATGGCTACACCTTC

J gene: TRBJ2-7
V gene: TRBV20-1
clone size: -
D gene: -
CDR3 length: 11
CDR3 protein: CSASKGREQYF
CDR3 DNA: TGCAGTGCTAGTAAGGGGCGCGAGCAGTACTTC

J gene: TRBJ1-2
V gene: TRBV5-8
clone size: -
D gene: -
CDR3 length: 12
CDR3 protein: CASSSYNTGYTF
CDR3 DNA: TGTGCCAGCAGCTCATACAACACAGGCTACACCTTC

J gene: TRBJ2-5
V gene: TRBV18
clone size: -
D gene: -
CDR3 length: 13
CDR3 protein: CASSPGQQETQYF
CDR3 DNA: TGTGCCAGCTCACCTGGCCAGCAAGAGACCCAGTACTTC

J gene: TRBJ2-7
V gene: TRBV5-1
clone size: -
D gene: TRBD1
CDR3 length: 13
CDR3 protein: CASSPGDSYEQYF
CDR3 DNA: TGCGCCAGCAGCCCCGGGGACAGCTACGAGCAGTACTTC

J gene: TRBJ2-1
V gene: TRBV14
clone size: -
D gene: -
CDR3 length: 16
CDR3 protein: CASSQEGDTTYNEQFF
CDR3 DNA: TGTGCCAGCAGCCAAGAAGGGGACACAACATACAATGAGCAGTTCTTC

J gene: TRBJ2-7
V gene: TRBV30
clone size: -
D gene: -
CDR3 length: 13
CDR3 protein: CAWNPGERYEQYF
CDR3 DNA: TGTGCCTGGAATCCGGGGGAGAGATACGAGCAGTACTTC

J gene: TRBJ2-2
V gene: TRBV18
clone size: -
D gene: -
CDR3 length: 15
CDR3 protein: CASSPGLFITGELFF
CDR3 DNA: TGTGCCAGCTCACCCGGACTATTCATCACCGGGGAGCTGTTTTTT

J gene: TRBJ2-1
V gene: TRBV9
clone size: -
D gene: TRBD2
CDR3 length: 14
CDR3 protein: CASSGSGRIDEQFF
CDR3 DNA: TGTGCCAGCAGTGGTAGCGGGAGGATCGATGAGCAGTTCTTC

J gene: TRBJ2-7
V gene: TRBV10-3
clone size: -
D gene: -
CDR3 length: 14
CDR3 protein: CAITQGRGAYEQYF
CDR3 DNA: TGTGCCATCACCCAGGGCAGGGGGGCCTACGAGCAGTACTTC

J gene: TRBJ2-7
V gene: TRBV27
clone size: -
D gene: -
CDR3 length: 13
CDR3 protein: CASSLSGFHEQYF
CDR3 DNA: TGTGCCAGCAGTTTATCCGGGTTTCACGAGCAGTACTTC

J gene: TRBJ2-7
V gene: TRBV27
clone size: -
D gene: TRBD1
CDR3 length: 14
CDR3 protein: CASKDRGQIYEQYF
CDR3 DNA: TGTGCCAGCAAAGACAGGGGGCAAATATACGAGCAGTACTTC

J gene: TRBJ2-5
V gene: TRBV18
clone size: -
D gene: -
CDR3 length: 14
CDR3 protein: CASSRGPGPGDQYF
CDR3 DNA: TGTGCCAGCTCACGTGGGCCAGGACCGGGGGACCAGTACTTC

J gene: TRBJ1-3
V gene: TRBV5-6
clone size: once
D gene: -
CDR3 length: 16
CDR3 protein: CASSSLSIHSGNTIYF
CDR3 DNA: TGTGCCAGCAGCTCACTAAGCATACACTCTGGAAACACCATATATTTT